Described below is a single T cell receptor beta chain sequence and its context. This clone has a single count. Its cognate antigen has yet to be identified. Per-nucleotide qualities are absent, and no much larger clonotype sits a single base away. The CDR3 regions of human TCRbeta chains were analyzed by immunosequencing. On the authors' methods: Repertoire TCRs were checked for matches against a reference library of SARS-CoV-2-specific TCRs that had been generated using the MIRA antigen-specificity platform. Breadth was defined as the fraction of unique TCRs that were SARS-CoV-2-associated, and depth was defined as the fraction of total T cells that were SARS-CoV-2-associated. Using the MIRA data, every spike-specific TCR was mapped to the spike region that the TCR reacted to and assigned to either a CD4 or a CD8 class. Log10-transformed breadth and depth values were compared by one-way ANOVA with Sidak's multiple comparisons tests. The clones in this table, taken by TCRdb from immuneACCESS, are in-frame only. Not every clone is retained; where verified, under half of the shortfall comes from an unresolved V gene, and the cause of the rest is unknown. The DNA gave D and trimming, while V, J and clone size come from that table. In all, the sample holds over 150,000 clones, and roughly nine tenths of those were seen once. The ten largest clones take up 2.5% to 3.5% of the sample.

This sample was included in a study of T cell responses to AZD1222 COVID-19 vaccine (dated by TCRdb to the early 2020s). Regarding the study in general: AZD1222 recipients given second doses at about 4 weeks or at about 12 weeks were pooled, since spike-specific TCR depth and breadth were not found to differ between the two schedules. TCR sequencing covered about 230 trial participants: about 210 given two doses of AZD1222 and 26 given two doses of MenACWY control vaccine. Enrollment into the trials was organized by age into subgroups of 18-55, 56-69 and 70-plus years, and those subgroups contained about 150, 27 and 61 TCR-sequenced participants, respectively. Beyond this particular receptor, the publication reports: Reportedly, close to half of the unique spike-specific TCRs recognized epitopes lying outside the regions that are mutated in the B.1.351 and B.1.1.7 variants. Because no day 14 peak-response samples were available, the repertoires could be characterized only after the peak T cell response. Conclusions about previously exposed vaccinees were limited because only six AZD1222 recipients were SARS-CoV-2 seropositive at baseline. The 56-69-year group was small, and its depth increase did not reach significance, likely because of low power. Spike-specific TCR breadth and depth rose significantly after two AZD1222 doses compared with day 0 and with MenACWY recipients. Participants were mostly white British, with more females than males. The authors suggested clonal diversity may have been underestimated. The whole spike protein was spanned by vaccine-associated CD4 TCRs, and dominant responses were seen in regions 160-218 and 743-854.

The CDR3, from cysteine to phenylalanine, totals 15 residues. The sequence is cut down to CDR3 DNA, 45 bases in frame from base 1. Looking up the germline V gene yields CDR1 SGHAT and CDR2 FQNNGV. V sheds 5 bases and J sheds 0 bases, leaving 11 bases between their ends. The time point label, as the study defines it: baseline before first vaccination. Samples from vaccinated people were obtained from the UK trials COV001 and COV002, which included a single-blind randomized controlled phase 2/3 trial of AZD1222 (ChAdOx1 nCoV-19) in healthy adults. For TCRbeta chain sequencing, PBMC samples were collected from trial participants at day 0 and at day 28 after the second dose.

The receptor chain draws on TRBV11-2 and TRBJ2-1; the D gene is possibly TRBD1 or TRBD2, with 5 bases matching each. The origin of this receptor is an adult in good health. This material consisted of peripheral blood, taken on day 0 of AZD1222 vaccination. The CDR3 reads CASSPEGSSYNEQFF. The nucleotide sequence reads as follows: TGTGCCAGCAGCCCTGAGGGGAGCTCCTACAATGAGCAGTTCTTC. Joined to the reference TRBV11-2 and TRBJ2-1 proteins, this CDR3 gives the full variable domain: EAGVAQSPRYKIIEKRQSVAFWCNPISGHATLYWYQQILGQGPKLLIQFQNNGVVDDSQLPKDRFSAERLKGVDSTLKIQPAKLEDSAVYLCASSPEGSSYNEQFFGPGTRLTVL.